A single sample gave rise to the 13 T cell receptor beta chains below, sequenced in a study of beta chain features in type 1 diabetes. Expressed TCRB transcripts were sequenced because the entire RNA isolate underwent reverse transcription. The data were produced by immunoSEQ multiplex PCR, yet TCRdb's version contains in-frame clones alone and is incomplete. Of roughly 350,000 clones in the sample, 9.5% to 12% were seen once. Material for sequencing was naive CD4+ T cells from blood. The receptor source for this set is a woman between 25 and 40 years old in good health.

J is TRBJ2-7 and V is TRBV29-1; tentatively, D is TRBD2 (5 bases). With 7 bases removed from V and 1 base from J, the gap between germline ends came to 14 bases. Germline V lookup: CDR1 SQVTM, CDR2 ANQGSEA. CDR3 length: 13 residues. The CDR3 DNA reads as TGCAGCGCTGGGAGTCTAGGTTCCTACGAGCAGTACTTC. As protein: CSAGSLGSYEQYF.

J is TRBJ2-1 and V is TRBV18; 7 bases match TRBD2. Germline V CDR1 and CDR2: KGHSH, LQKENI. This CDR3 contains 14 residues. Trimming cost V 3 bases and J 9 bases; bases outside gene matches: 8. As DNA, the CDR3 is TGTGCCAGCTCACCGGGGACTACTTTGACTGAGCAGTTCTTC. Translated, it gives CASSPGTTLTEQFF.

The V call is TRBV29-1, the J call TRBJ2-1; the match to TRBD2 covers 8 bases. The CDR3 covers 17 residues. The germline gives CDR1 SQVTM, CDR2 ANQGSEA. After removal of 7 bases from V and 3 bases from J, the junction contained 17 bases not matched to a gene. The CDR3 DNA is TGCAGCGCTCTGAGCGTGGCTAGCGGGTCCTACTACAATGAGCAGTTCTTC. Its protein is CSALSVASGSYYNEQFF.

This clone was detected a few times. The gene calls are TRBV4-3 and TRBJ2-2, with 7 positions matching TRBD1. The CDR3 sequence is 15 residues long. CDR1 is LGHNA and CDR2 is YSLEER in the germline V gene. The J segment lost 4 bases and the V segment lost 5 bases, leaving 7 bases of the junction unmatched. CDR3 residues: CASSLEAGGTGELFF. The CDR3 DNA reads TGCGCCAGCAGCTTAGAGGCAGGGGGCACCGGGGAGCTGTTTTTT.

A few counts support this clone. This sequence joins TRBV18 and TRBJ2-5; D is possibly TRBD2 (6 bases). The CDR3 sequence is 14 residues long. Per germline, CDR1 KGHSH and CDR2 LQKENI. The V end was cut by 4 bases, the J end by 5 bases, with 14 bases between. The CDR3 nucleotides read TGTGCCAGCTCACGGGACTCCCCGGAGGAGACCCAGTACTTC. Its protein is CASSRDSPEETQYF.

This clone was seen a few times. At the DNA level, this CDR3 is encoded by other sequences in the same sample as well. The V call is TRBV5-1, the J call TRBJ2-1, with 8 positions matching TRBD1. In germline, CDR1 is SGHRS, CDR2 YFSETQ. V was clipped by 4 bases and J by 0 bases; unmatched bases: 3. This CDR3 is 15 amino acids long. This chain's CDR3 is CASSPGQGSYNEQFF. CDR3 DNA sequence: TGCGCCAGCAGCCCCGGACAGGGCTCCTACAATGAGCAGTTCTTC.

This clone was seen a few times. The V call is TRBV29-1, the J call TRBJ2-5; the match to TRBD1 covers 8 bases. Trimming removed 3 bases from V and 0 bases from J; junction bases left unmatched: 3. CDR1 SQVTM and CDR2 ANQGSEA come from the germline V gene. The CDR3 totals 14 residues. CDR3 in amino acids: CSVDWDRHQETQYF. CDR3 DNA: TGCAGCGTTGATTGGGACAGGCACCAAGAGACCCAGTACTTC.

The genes are TRBV13 and TRBJ1-4; 7 bases agree with TRBD1. The CDR3 has 14 amino acids. From germline, CDR1 is PRHDT and CDR2 FYEKMQ (reference sequence). V shed 3 bases, J shed 8 bases, and the junction held 6 bases outside the gene matches. This CDR3 reads CASSLTGSGEKLFF. The CDR3 bases are TGTGCCAGCAGCTTGACAGGGTCAGGCGAAAAACTGTTTTTT.

The chain combines TRBV7-8 with TRBJ1-4; 7 bases fit TRBD1. The V gene end was trimmed by 5 bases and the J gene end by 7 bases; junction bases not matched to a gene: 7. Germline CDR1 reads SGHVS; CDR2 reads FQNEAQ. CDR3 length: 14 residues. The CDR3: CASSPTGAGEKLFF. Written as DNA, the CDR3 is TGTGCCAGCAGCCCCACAGGGGCGGGTGAAAAACTGTTTTTT.

The chain employs TRBV30 and TRBJ2-5; no clear D gene. The germline gives CDR1 GTSNPN, CDR2 SVGIG (reference sequence). Trimming left V 4 bases short and J 5 bases short, with 8 bases between. This CDR3 is built from 11 residues. The CDR3 coding sequence is TGTGCCTGGAACCCGGGTGAGACCCAGTACTTC. Translated: CAWNPGETQYF.

The CDR3 is CASTQTVGGTEAFF. CDR3 sequence (DNA): TGTGCCAGCACTCAGACAGTTGGTGGCACTGAAGCTTTCTTT. J is TRBJ1-1 and V is TRBV6-5, with D possibly matching TRBD1 (5 bases). CDR1 and CDR2 from the germline V gene are MNHEY and SVGAGI. The V gene lost 7 bases and the J gene lost 4 bases, with 16 bases spanning the gap. This CDR3 has 14 amino acids.

The chain couples TRBV7-2 to TRBJ2-1; D may be TRBD2 (5 bases). V was trimmed by 4 bases and J by 0 bases, leaving 13 bases between them. The CDR3 is 16 amino acids. The germline V gene has CDR1 SGHTA and CDR2 FQGNSA. In DNA, the CDR3 is TGTGCCAGCAGCTCGAGAGGGATCAGCTCCTACAATGAGCAGTTCTTC. Translated, it gives CASSSRGISSYNEQFF. Variable domain in full (rest from reference TRBV7-2 and TRBJ2-1): GAGVSQSPSNKVTEKGKDVELRCDPISGHTALYWYRQSLGQGLEFLIYFQGNSAPDKSGLPSDRFSAERTGGSVSTLTIQRTQQEDSAVYLCASSSRGISSYNEQFFGPGTRLTVL.

The chain combines TRBV9 with TRBJ2-7; 8 positions agree with TRBD1. Germline V gene data show CDR1 as SGDLS and CDR2 as YYNGEE. The J segment lost 0 bases and the V segment lost 3 bases, leaving 5 bases of the junction unmatched. This CDR3 spans 15 amino acids. The CDR3 sequence is CASSARDRSSYEQYF. Written as DNA, the CDR3 is TGTGCCAGCAGCGCCCGGGACAGGAGCTCCTACGAGCAGTACTTC.